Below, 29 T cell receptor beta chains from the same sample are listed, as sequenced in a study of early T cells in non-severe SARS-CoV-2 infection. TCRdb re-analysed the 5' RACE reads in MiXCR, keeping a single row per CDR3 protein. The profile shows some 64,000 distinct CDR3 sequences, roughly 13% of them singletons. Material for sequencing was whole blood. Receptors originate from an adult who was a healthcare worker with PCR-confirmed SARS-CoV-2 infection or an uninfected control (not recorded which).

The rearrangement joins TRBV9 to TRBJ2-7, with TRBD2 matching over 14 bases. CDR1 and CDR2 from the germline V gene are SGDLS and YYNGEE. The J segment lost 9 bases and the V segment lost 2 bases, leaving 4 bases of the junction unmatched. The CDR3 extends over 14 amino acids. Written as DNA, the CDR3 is TGTGCCAGCAGCGTCGGGACTAGCGGGAGTTGGCAGTACTTC. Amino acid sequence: CASSVGTSGSWQYF.

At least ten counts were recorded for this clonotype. CDR3 sequence (DNA): TGTGCCACCAGCAGAAGGGCGAGCTTCGCCGGGGAGCTGTTTTTT. Protein product: CATSRRASFAGELFF. This chain links TRBV15 with TRBJ2-2; D remains ambiguous. CDR1 and CDR2 (germline): LNHNV, YYDKDF (reference sequence). The CDR3 sequence is 15 residues long. Trimming removed 2 bases at V and 6 bases at J, with 13 bases between.

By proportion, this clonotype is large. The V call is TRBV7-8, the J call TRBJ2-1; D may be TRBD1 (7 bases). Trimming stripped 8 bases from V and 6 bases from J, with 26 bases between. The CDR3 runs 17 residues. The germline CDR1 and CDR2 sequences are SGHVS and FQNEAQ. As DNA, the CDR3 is TGTGCCAGCTTTGGACTCCCGTGGGGAGGACAGGTCAATGAGCAGTTCTTC. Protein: CASFGLPWGGQVNEQFF. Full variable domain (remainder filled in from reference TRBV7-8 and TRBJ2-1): GAGVSQSPRYKVAKRGQDVALRCDPISGHVSLFWYQQALGQGPEFLTYFQNEAQLDKSGLPSDRFFAERPEGSVSTLKIQRTQQEDSAVYLCASFGLPWGGQVNEQFFGPGTRLTVL.

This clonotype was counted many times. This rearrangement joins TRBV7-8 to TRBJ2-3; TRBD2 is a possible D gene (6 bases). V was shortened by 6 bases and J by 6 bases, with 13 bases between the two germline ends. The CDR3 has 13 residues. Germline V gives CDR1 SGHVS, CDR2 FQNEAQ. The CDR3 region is CASRPTRADTQYF. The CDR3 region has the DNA TGTGCCAGCAGACCGACTAGGGCCGATACGCAGTATTTT.

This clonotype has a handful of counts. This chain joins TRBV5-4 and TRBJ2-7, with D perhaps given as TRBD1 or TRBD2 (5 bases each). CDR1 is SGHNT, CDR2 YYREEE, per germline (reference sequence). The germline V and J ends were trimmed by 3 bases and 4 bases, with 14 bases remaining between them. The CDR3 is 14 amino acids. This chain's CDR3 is CASSYRDGVYEQYF. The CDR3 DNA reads TGTGCCAGCAGCTACCGGGACGGAGTGTACGAGCAGTACTTC.

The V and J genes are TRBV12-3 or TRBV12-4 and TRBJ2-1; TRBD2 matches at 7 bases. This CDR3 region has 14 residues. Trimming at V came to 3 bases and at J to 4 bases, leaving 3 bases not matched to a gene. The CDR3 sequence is CASSFSSGYNEQFF. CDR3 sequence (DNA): TGTGCCAGCAGTTTCTCTAGCGGTTACAATGAGCAGTTCTTC.

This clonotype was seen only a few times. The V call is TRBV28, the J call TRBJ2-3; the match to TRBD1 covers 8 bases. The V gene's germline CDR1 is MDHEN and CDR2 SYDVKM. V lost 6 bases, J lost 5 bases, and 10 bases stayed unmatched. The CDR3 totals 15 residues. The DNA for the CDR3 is TGTGCCAGCAGCCAAGGTGGCAGGGGGCAAGATACGCAGTATTTT. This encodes CASSQGGRGQDTQYF.

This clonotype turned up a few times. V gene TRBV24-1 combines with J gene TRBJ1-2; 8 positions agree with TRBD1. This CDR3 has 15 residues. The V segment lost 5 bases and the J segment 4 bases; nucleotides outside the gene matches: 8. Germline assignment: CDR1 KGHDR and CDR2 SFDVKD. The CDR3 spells CATSARQGPIYGYTF. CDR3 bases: TGTGCCACCAGTGCCCGACAGGGGCCGATCTATGGCTACACCTTC.

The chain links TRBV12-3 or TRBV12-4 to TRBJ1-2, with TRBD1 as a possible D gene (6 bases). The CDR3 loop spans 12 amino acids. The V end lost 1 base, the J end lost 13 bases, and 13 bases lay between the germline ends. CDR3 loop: CASSLGTGQLTF. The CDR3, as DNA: TGTGCCAGCAGTTTAGGTACTGGACAGCTCACCTTC.

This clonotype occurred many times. In DNA form, the CDR3 reads TGTGCCAGCAGTACACTCAGAATTTCGACGAACATTCAGTACTTC. Its translation is CASSTLRISTNIQYF. The chain recombines TRBV27 with TRBJ2-4; D is unclear. CDR3 length: 15 residues. The V gene's germline CDR1 is MNHEY and CDR2 SMNVEV (reference sequence). V was trimmed by 5 bases and J by 7 bases, leaving 18 bases between them.

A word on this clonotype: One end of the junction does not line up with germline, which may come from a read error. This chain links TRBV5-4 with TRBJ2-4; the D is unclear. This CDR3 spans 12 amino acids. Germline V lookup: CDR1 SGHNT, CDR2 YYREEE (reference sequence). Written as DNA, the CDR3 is TGTGCCAGCAGCTTGGACGGCAGGTTGCCTTTCTTC. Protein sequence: CASSLDGRLPFF.

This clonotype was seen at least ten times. The chain's CDR3 is CASSSQGTKNIQYF. The CDR3 nucleotides are TGTGCCAGCAGCTCCCAGGGAACCAAAAACATTCAGTACTTC. V usage is TRBV5-4 and J usage is TRBJ2-4; D is perhaps TRBD1 (5 bases). CDR1 SGHNT and CDR2 YYREEE come from the germline V gene (reference sequence). The V and J ends lost 3 bases and 2 bases respectively, with 9 bases between them. The CDR3 runs to 14 residues.

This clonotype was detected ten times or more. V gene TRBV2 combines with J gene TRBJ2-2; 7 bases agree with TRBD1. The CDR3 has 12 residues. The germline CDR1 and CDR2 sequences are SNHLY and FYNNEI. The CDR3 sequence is CAADRDTGELFF. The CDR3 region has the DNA TGTGCTGCTGACAGGGACACCGGGGAGCTGTTTTTT.

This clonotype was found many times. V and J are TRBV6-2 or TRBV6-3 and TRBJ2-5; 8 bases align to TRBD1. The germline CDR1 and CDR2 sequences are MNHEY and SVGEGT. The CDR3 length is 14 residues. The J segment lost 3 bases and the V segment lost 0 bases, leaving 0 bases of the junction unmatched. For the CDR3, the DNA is TGTGCCAGCAGTTACTCGACAGGGGAAGAGACCCAGTACTTC. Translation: CASSYSTGEETQYF.

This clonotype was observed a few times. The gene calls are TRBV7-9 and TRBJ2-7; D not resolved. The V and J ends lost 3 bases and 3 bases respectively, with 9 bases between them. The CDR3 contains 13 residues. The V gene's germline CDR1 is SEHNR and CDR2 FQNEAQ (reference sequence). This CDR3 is CASSFESLYEQYF. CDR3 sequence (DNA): TGTGCCAGCAGCTTTGAATCTCTCTACGAGCAGTACTTC.

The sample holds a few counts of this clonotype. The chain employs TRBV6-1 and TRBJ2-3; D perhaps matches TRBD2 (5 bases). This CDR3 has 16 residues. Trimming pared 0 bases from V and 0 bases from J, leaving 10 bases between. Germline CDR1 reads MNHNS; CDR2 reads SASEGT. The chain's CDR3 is CASSEALGRSTDTQYF. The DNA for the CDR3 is TGTGCCAGCAGTGAAGCCCTAGGGAGAAGCACAGATACGCAGTATTTT.

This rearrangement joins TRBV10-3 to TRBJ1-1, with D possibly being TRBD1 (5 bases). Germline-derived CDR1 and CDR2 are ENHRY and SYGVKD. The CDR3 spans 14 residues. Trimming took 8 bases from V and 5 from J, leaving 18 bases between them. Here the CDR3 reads CAIGEGGAFTEAFF. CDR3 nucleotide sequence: TGTGCCATCGGCGAGGGAGGGGCCTTTACTGAAGCTTTCTTT.

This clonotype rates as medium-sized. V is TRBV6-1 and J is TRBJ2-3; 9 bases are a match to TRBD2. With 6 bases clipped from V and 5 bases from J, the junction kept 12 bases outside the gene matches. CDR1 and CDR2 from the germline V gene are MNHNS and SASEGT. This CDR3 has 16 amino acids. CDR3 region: CASSATPAGGIDTQYF. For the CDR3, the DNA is TGTGCCAGCAGCGCCACGCCAGCGGGAGGAATAGATACGCAGTATTTT.

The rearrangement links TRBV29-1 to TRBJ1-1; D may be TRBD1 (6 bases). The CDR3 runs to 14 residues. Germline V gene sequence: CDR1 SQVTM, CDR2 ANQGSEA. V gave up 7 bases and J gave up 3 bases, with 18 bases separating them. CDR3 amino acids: CSAGGGSGHTEAFF. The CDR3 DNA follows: TGCAGCGCCGGGGGGGGCTCGGGGCACACTGAAGCTTTCTTT.

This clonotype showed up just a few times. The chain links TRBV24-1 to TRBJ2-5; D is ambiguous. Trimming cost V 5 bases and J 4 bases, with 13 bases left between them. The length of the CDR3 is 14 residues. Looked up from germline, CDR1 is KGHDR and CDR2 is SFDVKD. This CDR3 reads CATSGGSARETQYF. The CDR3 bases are TGTGCCACCAGTGGTGGGTCTGCCAGAGAGACCCAGTACTTC.

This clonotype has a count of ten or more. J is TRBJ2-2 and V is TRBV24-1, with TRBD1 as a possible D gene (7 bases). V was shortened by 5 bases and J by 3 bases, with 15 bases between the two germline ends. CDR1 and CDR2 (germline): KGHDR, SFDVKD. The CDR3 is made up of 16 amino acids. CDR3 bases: TGTGCCACCAGTGGGACCCTCAGGGGGGACACCGGGGAGCTGTTTTTT. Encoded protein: CATSGTLRGDTGELFF.

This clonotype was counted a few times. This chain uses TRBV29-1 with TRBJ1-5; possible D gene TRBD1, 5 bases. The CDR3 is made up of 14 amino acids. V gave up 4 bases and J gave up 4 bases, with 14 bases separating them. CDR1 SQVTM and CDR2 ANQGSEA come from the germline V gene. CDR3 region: CSVGDGDENQPQHF. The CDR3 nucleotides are TGCAGCGTTGGGGACGGCGACGAAAATCAGCCCCAGCATTTT.

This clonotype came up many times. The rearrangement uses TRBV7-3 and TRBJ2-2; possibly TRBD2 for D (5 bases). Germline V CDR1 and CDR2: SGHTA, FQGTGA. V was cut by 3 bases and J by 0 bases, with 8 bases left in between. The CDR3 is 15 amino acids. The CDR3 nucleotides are TGTGCCAGCAGCTTGACTACCTCGAACACCGGGGAGCTGTTTTTT. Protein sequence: CASSLTTSNTGELFF.

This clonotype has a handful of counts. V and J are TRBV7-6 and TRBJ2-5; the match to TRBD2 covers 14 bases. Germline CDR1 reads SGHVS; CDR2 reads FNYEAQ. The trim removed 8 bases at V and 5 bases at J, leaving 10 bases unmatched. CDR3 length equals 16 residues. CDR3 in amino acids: CASFQTSGRAGETQYF. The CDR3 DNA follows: TGTGCCAGCTTCCAGACTAGCGGGAGGGCGGGGGAGACCCAGTACTTC.

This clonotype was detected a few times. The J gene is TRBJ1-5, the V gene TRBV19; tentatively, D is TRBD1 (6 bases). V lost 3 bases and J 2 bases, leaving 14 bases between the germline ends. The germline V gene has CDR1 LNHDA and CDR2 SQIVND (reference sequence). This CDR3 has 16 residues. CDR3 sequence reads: CASSIRTVSGNQPQHF. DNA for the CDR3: TGTGCCAGTAGTATCCGGACAGTGTCGGGCAATCAGCCCCAGCATTTT.

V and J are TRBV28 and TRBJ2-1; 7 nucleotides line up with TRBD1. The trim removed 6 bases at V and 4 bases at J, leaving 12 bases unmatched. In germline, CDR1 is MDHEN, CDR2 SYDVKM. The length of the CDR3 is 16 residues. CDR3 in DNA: TGTGCCAGCAGGCCGATTCCGGGACAGAAGTACAATGAGCAGTTCTTC. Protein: CASRPIPGQKYNEQFF.

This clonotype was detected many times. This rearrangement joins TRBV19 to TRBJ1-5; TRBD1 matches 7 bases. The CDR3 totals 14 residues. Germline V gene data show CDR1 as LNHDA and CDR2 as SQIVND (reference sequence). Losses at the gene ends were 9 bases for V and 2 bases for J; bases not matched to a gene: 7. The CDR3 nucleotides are TGTGCCAGCCAGGGAGGGGGCGGCAATCAGCCCCAGCATTTT. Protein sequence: CASQGGGGNQPQHF.

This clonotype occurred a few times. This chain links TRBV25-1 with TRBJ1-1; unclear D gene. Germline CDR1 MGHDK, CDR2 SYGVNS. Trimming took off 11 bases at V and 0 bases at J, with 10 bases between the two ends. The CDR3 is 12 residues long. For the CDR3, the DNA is TGTGCCTCCGCCTTTATGAACACTGAAGCTTTCTTT. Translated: CASAFMNTEAFF.

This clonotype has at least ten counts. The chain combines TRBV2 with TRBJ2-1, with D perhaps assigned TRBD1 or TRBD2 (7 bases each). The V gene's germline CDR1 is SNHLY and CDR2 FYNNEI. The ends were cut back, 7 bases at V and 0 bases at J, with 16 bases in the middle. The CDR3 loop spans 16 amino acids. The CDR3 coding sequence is TGTGCCAGCAAAGCGGGACAGTTGAGCTCCTACAATGAGCAGTTCTTC. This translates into CASKAGQLSSYNEQFF.